This entry is about one T cell receptor beta chain. The antigen remains unidentified. The data derive from a study of shared clonotypes between healthy human individuals. Overall study: Three men and a couple of women, aged 18 to 49, were donors.

Study findings and constraints: Sharing across several donors was seen in 4% to 6.5% of naive CD4 clonotypes.

Trimming took off 0 bases at V and 5 bases at J, with 12 bases between the two ends. Looked up from germline, CDR1 is SGHTS and CDR2 is YDEGEE. This CDR3 is built from 14 residues. Profiled with immunoSEQ multiplex PCR; TCRdb holds only in-frame clones, not every one. Found here are over a million clones, roughly 97% of them singletons; the top ten hold about 1%. The chain couples TRBV5-8 to TRBJ2-7; perhaps TRBD1 as D (6 bases). This receptor was obtained from a man younger than 45 in good health. Sequenced input: naive CD4+ T cells sorted from blood. Subset reported: CD45RA+ positively selected. The CDR3 sequence is CASSLGVGADEQYF. The CDR3 region has the DNA TGTGCCAGCAGCTTGGGGGTGGGGGCCGACGAGCAGTACTTC.